This note documents a single T cell receptor beta chain sequence. Its antigen is still unknown. Sequencing was performed with immunoSEQ multiplex PCR; in TCRdb, only in-frame clones are kept and a portion is missing. This sample has over a million clones, with 98% to 99% found just once. These data belong to a study of shared clonotypes between healthy human individuals. The CDR3 extends over 13 amino acids. V was shortened by 9 bases and J by 1 base, with 12 bases between the two germline ends. Germline V gene sequence: CDR1 KGHSH, CDR2 LQKENI. Study-wide points: Estimated richness values were generally larger in naive subsets than in memory subsets.

V usage is TRBV18 and J usage is TRBJ1-1, with D possibly matching TRBD1 (5 bases). The sequencing input was naive CD4+ T cells sorted from blood. Subset: CD45RA+ positively selected. The receptor comes from a man younger than 40 in good health. The CDR3 DNA follows: TGTGCCAGTTCAGGGAACTCGAACACTGAAGCTTTCTTT. The encoded protein is CASSGNSNTEAFF.